This T cell receptor (beta chain) was obtained from a study of CD8 T cells in ankylosing spondylitis. For TCR beta, libraries came from quantitative 5'-RACE with molecular barcodes. One entry per CDR3 protein results from TCRdb running MiXCR on the 5' RACE reads. The sample lists some 130,000 distinct CDR3 sequences, 9.3% occurring once. Many counts were recorded for this clonotype. In germline, CDR1 is DFQATT, CDR2 SNEGSKA (reference sequence). Trimming removed 0 bases at V and 2 bases at J, with 17 bases between. The CDR3 covers 16 residues. This sequence originates from a male donor with ankylosing spondylitis or in good health (not recorded which). This chain uses TRBV20-1 with TRBJ2-7, with D tentatively TRBD2 (6 bases). The sequenced sample consisted of blood, either unsorted or a sorted T cell fraction (not recorded which). As DNA, the CDR3 is TGCAGTGCTAGAGATCGGATAGCGGTTTCGCCCTACGAGCAGTACTTC. This encodes CSARDRIAVSPYEQYF.